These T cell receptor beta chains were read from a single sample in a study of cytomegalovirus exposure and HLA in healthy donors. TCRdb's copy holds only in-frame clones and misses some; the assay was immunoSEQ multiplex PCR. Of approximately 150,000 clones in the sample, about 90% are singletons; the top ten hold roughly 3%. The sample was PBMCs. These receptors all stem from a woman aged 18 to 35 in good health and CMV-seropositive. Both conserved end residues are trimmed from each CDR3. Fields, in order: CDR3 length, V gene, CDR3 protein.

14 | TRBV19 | ASSPAFVQADYEQY
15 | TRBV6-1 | ASSKDGSSSSGNTIY
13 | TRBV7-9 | ASSSPEGSSYEQY
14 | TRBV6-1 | ASSEYARGYQETQY
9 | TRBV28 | ASAEFDEQF
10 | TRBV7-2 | ASSSRPGEQY
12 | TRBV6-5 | ASSRTGKGSPLH
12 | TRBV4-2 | ASSQDLGGDEQY
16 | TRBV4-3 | ASSQTDGGRHSYNEQF
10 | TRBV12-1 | ASSSPSGEQY
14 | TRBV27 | ASSLSGRPLTGELF
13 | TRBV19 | ASSIGRVLYNEQF
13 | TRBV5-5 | ASSLGTASNQPQH
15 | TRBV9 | ASSVGGWDFAKNIQY
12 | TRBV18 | ASSPSTGNTEAF
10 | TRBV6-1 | ASRYRGGEAF
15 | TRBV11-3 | ASSPRKGLANYNEQF
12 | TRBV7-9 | ASSGTGLQETQY
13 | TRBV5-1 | ASSPGGPHVYEQF
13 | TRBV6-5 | ASSRSGQGHNEQF
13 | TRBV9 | ASSVGLLAGNEQF
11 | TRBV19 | ASSDIRWTEAF
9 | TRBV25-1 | ASSEAVTQF
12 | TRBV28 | ASSVAGGGDTQY
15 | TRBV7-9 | ASSRGGSPPSGNTIY
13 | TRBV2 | ASSYTTGQIYEQY
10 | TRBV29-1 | SIRDTAYEQY
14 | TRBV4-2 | ASSQEGRDSTGELF
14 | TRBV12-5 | ASAILPGQGVDEQF
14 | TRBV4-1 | ASSQDKKRRTDTQY
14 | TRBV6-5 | ASSYAGGTGGRGYT
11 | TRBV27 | ASSWYRGTEAF
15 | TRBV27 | ASSLLGASGNKNIQY
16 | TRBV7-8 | ASSLATPSWTGGTEAF
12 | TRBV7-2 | ASSGSGGDQPQH
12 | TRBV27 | ASSLLAGRYEQY
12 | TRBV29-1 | SVETRDRGIQQF
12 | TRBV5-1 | ASRVQGASDTQY
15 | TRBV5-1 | ASSPFLPGTDNSPLH
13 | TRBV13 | ASSPEQGASYGYT
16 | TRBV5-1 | ASSLHPTGPPNTGELF
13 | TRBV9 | ASSETGWATGELF
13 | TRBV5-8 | ASRPLSGGLETQY
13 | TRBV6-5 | ASSYTSGGPNEQF
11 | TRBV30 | AWGRSSAETQY
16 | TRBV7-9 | ASSLEVQLAGDGHEQF
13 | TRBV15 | ATSGTPDINQPQH
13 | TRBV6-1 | ASSSRPGPSSPLH
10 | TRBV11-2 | ATGQGDNEQF
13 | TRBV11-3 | ASSSGQLTTDTQY
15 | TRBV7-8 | ASSLGGGRPNTGELF
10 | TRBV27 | ASASGSGEQY
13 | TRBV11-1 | ASKGWGGNYNEQF
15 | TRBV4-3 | ASSQERASERTDTQY
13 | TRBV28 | ASSFPGTGSYEQY